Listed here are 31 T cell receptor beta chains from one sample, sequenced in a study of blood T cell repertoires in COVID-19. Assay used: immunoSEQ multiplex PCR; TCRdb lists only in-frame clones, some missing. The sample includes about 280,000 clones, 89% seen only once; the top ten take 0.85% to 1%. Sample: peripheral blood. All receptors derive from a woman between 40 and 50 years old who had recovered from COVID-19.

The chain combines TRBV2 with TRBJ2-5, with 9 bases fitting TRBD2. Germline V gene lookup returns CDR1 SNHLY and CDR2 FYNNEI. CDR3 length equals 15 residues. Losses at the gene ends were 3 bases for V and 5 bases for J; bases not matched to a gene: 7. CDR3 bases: TGTGCCAGCAGTGATGCCCTAGCGGGAAGGGAGACCCAGTACTTC. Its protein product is CASSDALAGRETQYF.

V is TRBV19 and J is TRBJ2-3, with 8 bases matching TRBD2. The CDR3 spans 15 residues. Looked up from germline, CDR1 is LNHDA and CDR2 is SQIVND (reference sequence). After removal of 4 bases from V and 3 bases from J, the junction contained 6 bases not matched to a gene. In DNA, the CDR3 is TGTGCCAGTAGTACGGGACTAGTCTTGACAGATACGCAGTATTTT. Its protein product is CASSTGLVLTDTQYF.

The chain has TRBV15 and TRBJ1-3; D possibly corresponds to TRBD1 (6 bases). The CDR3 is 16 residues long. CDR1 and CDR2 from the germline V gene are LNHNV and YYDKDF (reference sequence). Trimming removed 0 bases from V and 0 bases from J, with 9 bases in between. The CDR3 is CATSRDGTNSGNTIYF. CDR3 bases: TGTGCCACCAGCAGAGACGGGACAAACTCTGGAAACACCATATATTTT.

The CDR3 loop reads CASNPQGYHEQYF. CDR3 bases: TGTGCCAGCAACCCACAGGGTTACCACGAGCAGTACTTC. The chain recombines TRBV2 with TRBJ2-7; perhaps TRBD1 as D (6 bases). There are 13 residues in the CDR3. V was shortened by 7 bases and J by 5 bases, with 15 bases between the two germline ends. CDR1 is SNHLY, CDR2 FYNNEI, per germline.

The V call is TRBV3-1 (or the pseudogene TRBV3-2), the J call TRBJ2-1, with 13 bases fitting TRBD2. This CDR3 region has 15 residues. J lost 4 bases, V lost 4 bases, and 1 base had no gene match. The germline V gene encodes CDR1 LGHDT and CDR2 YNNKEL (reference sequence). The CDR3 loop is CASSPTSGRYNEQFF. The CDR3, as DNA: TGTGCCAGCAGCCCGACTAGCGGGAGGTACAATGAGCAGTTCTTC.

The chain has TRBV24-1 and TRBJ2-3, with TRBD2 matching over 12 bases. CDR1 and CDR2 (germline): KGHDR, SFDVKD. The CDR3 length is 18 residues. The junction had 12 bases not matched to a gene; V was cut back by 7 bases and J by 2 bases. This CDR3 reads CATSPGLAGRGATDTQYF. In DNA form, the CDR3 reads TGTGCCACCAGCCCGGGACTAGCGGGCCGCGGGGCCACAGATACGCAGTATTTT.

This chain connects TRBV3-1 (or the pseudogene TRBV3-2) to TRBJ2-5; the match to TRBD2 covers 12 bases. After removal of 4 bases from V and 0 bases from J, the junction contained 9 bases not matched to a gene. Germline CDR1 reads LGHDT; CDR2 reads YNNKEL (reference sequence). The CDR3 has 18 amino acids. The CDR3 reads CASSLMVLAGGYQETQYF. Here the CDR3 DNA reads TGTGCCAGCAGCCTAATGGTTCTAGCGGGGGGGTACCAAGAGACCCAGTACTTC.

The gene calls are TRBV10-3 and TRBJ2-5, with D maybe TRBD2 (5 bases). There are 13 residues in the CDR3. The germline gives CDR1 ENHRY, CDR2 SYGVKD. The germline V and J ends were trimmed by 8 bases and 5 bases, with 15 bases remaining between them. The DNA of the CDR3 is TGTGCCATCCAACTAGACCTCGGGGAGACCCAGTACTTC. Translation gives CAIQLDLGETQYF.

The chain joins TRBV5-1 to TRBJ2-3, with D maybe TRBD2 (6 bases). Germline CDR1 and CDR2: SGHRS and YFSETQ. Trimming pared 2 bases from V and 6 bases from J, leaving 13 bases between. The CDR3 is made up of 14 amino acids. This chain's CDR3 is CASSFSQEGDTQYF. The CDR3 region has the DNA TGCGCCAGCAGCTTCAGCCAGGAGGGGGATACGCAGTATTTT.

Here the CDR3 DNA reads TGTGCCAGCAGCTTACTAGCGGGAAACGAGCAGTACTTC. Its translation is CASSLLAGNEQYF. The J gene is TRBJ2-7, the V gene TRBV7-2, with TRBD2 identical over 9 bases. The V segment lost 2 bases and the J segment 5 bases; nucleotides outside the gene matches: 1. Germline assignment: CDR1 SGHTA and CDR2 FQGNSA. CDR3 size: 13 residues.

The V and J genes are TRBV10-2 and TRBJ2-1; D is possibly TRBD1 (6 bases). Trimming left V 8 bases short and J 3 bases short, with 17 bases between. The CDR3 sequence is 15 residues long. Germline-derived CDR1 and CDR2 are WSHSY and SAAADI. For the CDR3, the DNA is TGCGCCAGCCAAACCGACAGGTCGCTCTACAATGAGCAGTTCTTC. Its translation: CASQTDRSLYNEQFF.

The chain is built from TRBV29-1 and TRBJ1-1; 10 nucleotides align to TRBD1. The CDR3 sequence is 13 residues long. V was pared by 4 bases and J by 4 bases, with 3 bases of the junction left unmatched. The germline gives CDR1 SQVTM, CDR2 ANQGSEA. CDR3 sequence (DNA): TGCAGCGTTGCGGGACAGGGGACCACTGAAGCTTTCTTT. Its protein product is CSVAGQGTTEAFF.

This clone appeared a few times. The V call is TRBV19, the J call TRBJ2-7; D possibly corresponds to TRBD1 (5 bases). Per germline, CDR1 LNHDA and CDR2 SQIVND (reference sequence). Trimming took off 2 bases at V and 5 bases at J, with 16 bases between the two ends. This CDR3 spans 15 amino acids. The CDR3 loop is CASSIRGQGGNEQYF. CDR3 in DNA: TGTGCCAGTAGTATACGCGGCCAGGGTGGGAACGAGCAGTACTTC.

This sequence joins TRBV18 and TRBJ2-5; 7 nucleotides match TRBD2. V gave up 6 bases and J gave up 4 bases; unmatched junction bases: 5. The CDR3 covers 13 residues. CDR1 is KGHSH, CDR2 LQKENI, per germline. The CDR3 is CASSDPGGETQYF. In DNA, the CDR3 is TGTGCCAGCTCCGATCCGGGGGGAGAGACCCAGTACTTC.

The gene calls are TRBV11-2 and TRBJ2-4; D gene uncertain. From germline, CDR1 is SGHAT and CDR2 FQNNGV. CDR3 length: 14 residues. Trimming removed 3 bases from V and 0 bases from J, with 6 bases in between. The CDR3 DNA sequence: TGTGCCAGCAGCTTCGGAGTAGCCAAAAACATTCAGTACTTC. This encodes CASSFGVAKNIQYF.

The CDR3 protein is CASSQDRVEIAGGGLFQFF. CDR3 bases: TGTGCCAGCAGCCAAGATCGCGTGGAGATAGCGGGAGGCGGTTTGTTTCAGTTCTTC. V gene TRBV4-2 combines with J gene TRBJ2-1; TRBD2 agrees at 10 bases. Per germline, CDR1 LGHNA and CDR2 YNFKEQ. Losses at the gene ends were 0 bases for V and 13 bases for J; bases not matched to a gene: 21. This CDR3 has 19 residues.

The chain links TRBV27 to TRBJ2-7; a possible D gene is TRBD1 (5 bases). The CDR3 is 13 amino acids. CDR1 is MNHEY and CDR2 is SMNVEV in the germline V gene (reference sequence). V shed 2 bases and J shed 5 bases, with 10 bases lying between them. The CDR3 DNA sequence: TGTGCCAGCAGTTTACTAGGGGCGGACGAGCAGTACTTC. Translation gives CASSLLGADEQYF.

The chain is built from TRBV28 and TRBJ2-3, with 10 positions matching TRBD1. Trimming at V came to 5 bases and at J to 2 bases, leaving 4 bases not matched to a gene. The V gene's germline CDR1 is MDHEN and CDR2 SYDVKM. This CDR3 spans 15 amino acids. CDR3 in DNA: TGTGCCAGCAGTGCCGGGACAGGGGCCACAGATACGCAGTATTTT. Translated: CASSAGTGATDTQYF.

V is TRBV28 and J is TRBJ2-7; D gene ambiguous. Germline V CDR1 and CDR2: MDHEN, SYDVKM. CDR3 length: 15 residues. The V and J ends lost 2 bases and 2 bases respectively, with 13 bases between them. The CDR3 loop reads CASSLVRDTAYEQYF. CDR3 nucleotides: TGTGCCAGCAGTTTAGTCCGAGACACCGCCTACGAGCAGTACTTC.

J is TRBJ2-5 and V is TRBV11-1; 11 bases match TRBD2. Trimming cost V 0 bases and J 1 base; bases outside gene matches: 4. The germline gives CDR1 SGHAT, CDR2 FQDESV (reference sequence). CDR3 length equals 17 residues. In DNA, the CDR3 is TGTGCCAGCAGCTTAGCGGGACTAGCGGCAATCCAAGAGACCCAGTACTTC. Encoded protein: CASSLAGLAAIQETQYF.

The CDR3 spells CASSVTSSLGGEQFF. DNA for the CDR3: TGTGCCAGCAGCGTCACTAGTTCGTTGGGAGGTGAGCAGTTCTTC. The V and J genes are TRBV9 and TRBJ2-1; a weak D match, TRBD2 (6 bases). This CDR3 spans 15 amino acids. V dropped 2 bases and J dropped 9 bases, with 18 bases sitting between them. The germline gives CDR1 SGDLS, CDR2 YYNGEE.

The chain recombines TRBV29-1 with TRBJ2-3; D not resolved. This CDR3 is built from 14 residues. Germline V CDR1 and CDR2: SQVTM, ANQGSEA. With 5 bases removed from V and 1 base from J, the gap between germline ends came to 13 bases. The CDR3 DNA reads TGCAGCGTTTCGACACTTTTCGGCACAGATACGCAGTATTTT. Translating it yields CSVSTLFGTDTQYF.

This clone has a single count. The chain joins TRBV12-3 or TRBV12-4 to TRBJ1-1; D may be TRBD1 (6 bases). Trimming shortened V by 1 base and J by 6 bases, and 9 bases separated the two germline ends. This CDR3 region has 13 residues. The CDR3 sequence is CASSLVGGPEAFF. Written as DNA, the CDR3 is TGTGCCAGCAGTTTAGTCGGGGGGCCTGAAGCTTTCTTT.

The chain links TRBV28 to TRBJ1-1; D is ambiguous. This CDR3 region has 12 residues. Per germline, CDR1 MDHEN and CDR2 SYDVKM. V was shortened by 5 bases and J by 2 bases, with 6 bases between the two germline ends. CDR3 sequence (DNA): TGTGCCAGCAGTATTACAAACACTGAAGCTTTCTTT. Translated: CASSITNTEAFF.

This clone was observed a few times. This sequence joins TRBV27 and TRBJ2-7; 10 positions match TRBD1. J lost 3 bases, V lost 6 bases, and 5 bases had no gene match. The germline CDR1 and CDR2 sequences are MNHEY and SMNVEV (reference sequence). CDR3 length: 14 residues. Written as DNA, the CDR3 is TGTGCCAGCAGCCGACAGGGGGCGGGCTACGAGCAGTACTTC. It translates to CASSRQGAGYEQYF.

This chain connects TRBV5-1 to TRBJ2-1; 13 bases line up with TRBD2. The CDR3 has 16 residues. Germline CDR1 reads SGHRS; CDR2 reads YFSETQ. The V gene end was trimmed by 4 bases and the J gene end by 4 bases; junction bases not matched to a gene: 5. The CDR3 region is CASSNPGLAGYNEQFF. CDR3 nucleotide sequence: TGCGCCAGCAGCAATCCGGGACTAGCGGGATACAATGAGCAGTTCTTC.

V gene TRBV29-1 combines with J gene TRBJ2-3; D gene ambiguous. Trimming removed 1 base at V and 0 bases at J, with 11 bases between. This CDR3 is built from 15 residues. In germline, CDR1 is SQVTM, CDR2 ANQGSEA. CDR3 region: CSVEGPSDSTDTQYF. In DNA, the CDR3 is TGCAGCGTTGAAGGGCCATCCGATAGCACAGATACGCAGTATTTT.

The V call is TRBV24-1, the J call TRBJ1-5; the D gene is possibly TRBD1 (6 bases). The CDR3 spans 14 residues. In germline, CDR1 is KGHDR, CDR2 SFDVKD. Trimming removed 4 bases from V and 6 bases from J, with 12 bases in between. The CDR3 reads CATSDSGAGQPQHF. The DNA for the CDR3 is TGTGCCACCAGTGACTCAGGGGCAGGTCAGCCCCAGCATTTT.

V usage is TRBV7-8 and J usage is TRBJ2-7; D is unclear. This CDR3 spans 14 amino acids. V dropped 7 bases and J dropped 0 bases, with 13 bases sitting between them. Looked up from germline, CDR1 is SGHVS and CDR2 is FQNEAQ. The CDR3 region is CASTPRSTSYEQYF. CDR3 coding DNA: TGTGCCAGCACCCCCAGGTCAACCTCCTACGAGCAGTACTTC.

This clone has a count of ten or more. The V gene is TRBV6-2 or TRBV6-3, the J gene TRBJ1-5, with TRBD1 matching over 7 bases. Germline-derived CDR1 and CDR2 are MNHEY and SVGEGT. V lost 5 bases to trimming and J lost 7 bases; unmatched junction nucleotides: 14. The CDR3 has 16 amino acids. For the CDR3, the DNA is TGTGCCAGCAGTGGGGGACAGACGCTAGAGGGGCAGCCCCAGCATTTT. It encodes CASSGGQTLEGQPQHF.

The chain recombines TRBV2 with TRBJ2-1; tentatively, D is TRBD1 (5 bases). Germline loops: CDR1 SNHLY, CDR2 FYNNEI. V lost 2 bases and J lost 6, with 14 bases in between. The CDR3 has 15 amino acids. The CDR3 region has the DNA TGTGCCAGCAGTGAAAAGGCGGCAGGGCCCAATGAGCAGTTCTTC. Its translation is CASSEKAAGPNEQFF.